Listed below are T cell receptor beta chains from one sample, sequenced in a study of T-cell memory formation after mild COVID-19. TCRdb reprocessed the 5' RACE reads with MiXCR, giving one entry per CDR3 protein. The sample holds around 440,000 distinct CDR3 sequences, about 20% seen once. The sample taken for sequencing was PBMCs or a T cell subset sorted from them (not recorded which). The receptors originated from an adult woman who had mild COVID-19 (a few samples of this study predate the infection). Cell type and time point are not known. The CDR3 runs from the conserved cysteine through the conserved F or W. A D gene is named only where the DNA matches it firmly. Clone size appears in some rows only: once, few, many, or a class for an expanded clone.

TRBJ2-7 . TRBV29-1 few CSVELGRATGEQYF TGCAGCGTTGAATTGGGTAGGGCTACGGGAGAGCAGTACTTC
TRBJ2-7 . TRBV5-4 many CASSVRDAYEQYF TGTGCCAGCAGCGTCCGGGACGCCTACGAGCAGTACTTC
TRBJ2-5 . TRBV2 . CASSQGEPRRTQYF TGTGCCAGCAGTCAGGGTGAACCAAGACGGACCCAGTACTTC
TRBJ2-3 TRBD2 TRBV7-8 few CASSSSGFTDTQYF TGTGCCAGCAGCTCTAGCGGGTTTACAGATACGCAGTATTTT
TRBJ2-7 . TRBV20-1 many CSAVRGKGDEQYF TGCAGTGCCGTACGGGGGAAAGGGGACGAGCAGTACTTC
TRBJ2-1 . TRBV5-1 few CASSWGGGTDSYNEQFF TGCGCCAGCAGCTGGGGCGGAGGGACAGACTCCTACAATGAGCAGTTCTTC
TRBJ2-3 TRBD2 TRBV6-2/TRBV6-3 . CASSYLPGLAAETDTQYF TGTGCCAGCAGTTACCTCCCGGGACTAGCAGCAGAGACAGATACGCAGTATTTT
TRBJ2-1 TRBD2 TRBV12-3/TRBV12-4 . CASRGLAGGSTYNEQFF TGTGCCAGCAGAGGACTAGCGGGAGGGAGCACCTACAATGAGCAGTTCTTC
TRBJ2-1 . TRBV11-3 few CASSLVVTNEQFF TGTGCCAGCAGCTTAGTCGTTACGAATGAGCAGTTCTTC
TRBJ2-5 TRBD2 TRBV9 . CASSWTGTKQETQYF TGTGCCAGCAGTTGGACCGGGACTAAACAAGAGACCCAGTACTTC
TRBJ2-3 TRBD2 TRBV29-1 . CSVEGGTSGKTDTQYF TGCAGCGTTGAGGGGGGGACTAGCGGGAAGACAGATACGCAGTATTTT
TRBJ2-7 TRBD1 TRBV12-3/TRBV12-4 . CASSGTGGPGEQYF TGTGCCAGCAGCGGCACAGGGGGCCCCGGCGAGCAGTACTTC
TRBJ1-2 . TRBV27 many CASSLNFEGYGYTF TGTGCCAGCAGTTTAAACTTTGAGGGGTATGGCTACACCTTC
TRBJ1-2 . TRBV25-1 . CASSGFTDILHNNYGYTF TGTGCCAGCAGTGGATTTACTGACATTCTGCACAATAACTATGGCTACACCTTC
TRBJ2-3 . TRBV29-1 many CSVRGRGGDTQYF TGCAGCGTTCGAGGGCGGGGTGGAGATACGCAGTATTTT
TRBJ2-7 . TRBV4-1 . CASSQSPGIPPYEQYF TGCGCCAGCAGCCAATCTCCCGGGATTCCCCCCTACGAGCAGTACTTC